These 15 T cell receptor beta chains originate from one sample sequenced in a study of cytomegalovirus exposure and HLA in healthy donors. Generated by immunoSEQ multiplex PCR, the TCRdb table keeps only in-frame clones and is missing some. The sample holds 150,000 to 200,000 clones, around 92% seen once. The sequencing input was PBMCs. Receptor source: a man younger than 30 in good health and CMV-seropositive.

As DNA, the CDR3 is TGTGCCAGCAGCCTCGAAGGGGGATCCTACGAGCAGTACTTC. It translates to CASSLEGGSYEQYF. This chain uses TRBV27 with TRBJ2-7; maybe TRBD1 (6 bases). The CDR3 covers 14 residues. Germline V lookup: CDR1 MNHEY, CDR2 SMNVEV (reference sequence). V lost 6 bases and J 1 base, leaving 13 bases between the germline ends.

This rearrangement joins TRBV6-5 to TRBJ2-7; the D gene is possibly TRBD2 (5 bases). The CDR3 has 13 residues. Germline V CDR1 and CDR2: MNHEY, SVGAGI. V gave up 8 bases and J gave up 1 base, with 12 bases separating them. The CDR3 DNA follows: TGTGCCAGCCAGACGGACTGGTCCTACGAGCAGTACTTC. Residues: CASQTDWSYEQYF.

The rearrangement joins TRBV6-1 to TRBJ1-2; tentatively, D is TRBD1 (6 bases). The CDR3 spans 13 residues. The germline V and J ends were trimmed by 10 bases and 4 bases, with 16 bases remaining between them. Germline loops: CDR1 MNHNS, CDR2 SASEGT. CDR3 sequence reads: CATWSGVSYGYTF. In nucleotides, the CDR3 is TGTGCCACTTGGTCAGGGGTTTCCTATGGCTACACCTTC.

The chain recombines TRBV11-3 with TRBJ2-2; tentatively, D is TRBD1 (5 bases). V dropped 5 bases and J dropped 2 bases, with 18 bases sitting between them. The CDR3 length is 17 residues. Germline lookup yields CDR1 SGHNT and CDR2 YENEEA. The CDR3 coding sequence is TGTGCCAGCAGCCCGCCCCCAGGGCGGAAAAACACCGGGGAGCTGTTTTTT. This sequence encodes CASSPPPGRKNTGELFF.

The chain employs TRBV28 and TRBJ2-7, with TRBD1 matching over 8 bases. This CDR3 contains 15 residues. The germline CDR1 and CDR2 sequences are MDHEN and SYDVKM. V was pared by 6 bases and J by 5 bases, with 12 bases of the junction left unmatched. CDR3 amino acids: CASSSNGAGGNEQYF. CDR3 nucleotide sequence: TGTGCCAGCAGCTCCAACGGGGCAGGGGGCAACGAGCAGTACTTC.

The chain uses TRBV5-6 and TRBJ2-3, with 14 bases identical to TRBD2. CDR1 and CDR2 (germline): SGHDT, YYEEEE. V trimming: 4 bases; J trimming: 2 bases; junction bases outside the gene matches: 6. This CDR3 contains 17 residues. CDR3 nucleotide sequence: TGTGCCAGCAGCCGACTAGCGGGAGGGCCGGTCACAGATACGCAGTATTTT. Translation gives CASSRLAGGPVTDTQYF. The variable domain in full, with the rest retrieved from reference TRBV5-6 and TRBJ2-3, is DAGVTQSPTHLIKTRGQQVTLRCSPKSGHDTVSWYQQALGQGPQFIFQYYEEEERQRGNFPDRFSGHQFPNYSSELNVNALLLGDSALYLCASSRLAGGPVTDTQYFGPGTRLTVL.

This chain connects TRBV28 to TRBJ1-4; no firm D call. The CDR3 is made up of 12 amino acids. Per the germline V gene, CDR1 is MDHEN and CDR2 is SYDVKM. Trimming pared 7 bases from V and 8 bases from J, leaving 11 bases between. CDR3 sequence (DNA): TGTGCCAGCAAGAGGGAGAACGAAAAACTGTTTTTT. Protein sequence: CASKRENEKLFF. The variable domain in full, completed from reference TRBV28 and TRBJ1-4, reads DVKVTQSSRYLVKRTGEKVFLECVQDMDHENMFWYRQDPGLGLRLIYFSYDVKMKEKGDIPEGYSVSREKKERFSLILESASTNQTSMYLCASKRENEKLFFGSGTQLSVL.

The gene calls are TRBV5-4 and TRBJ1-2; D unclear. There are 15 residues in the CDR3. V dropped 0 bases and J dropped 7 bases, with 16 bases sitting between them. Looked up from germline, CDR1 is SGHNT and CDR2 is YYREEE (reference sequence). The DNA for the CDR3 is TGTGCCAGCAGCTTGGGCGGGCTGGGGTACGGTGGCTACACCTTC. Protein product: CASSLGGLGYGGYTF.

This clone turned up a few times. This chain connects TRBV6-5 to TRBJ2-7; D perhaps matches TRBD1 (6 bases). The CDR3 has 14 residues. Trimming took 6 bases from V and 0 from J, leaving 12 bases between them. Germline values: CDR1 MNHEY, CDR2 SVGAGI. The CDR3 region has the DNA TGTGCCAGCAGAGTCGACAGGAGCTCCTACGAGCAGTACTTC. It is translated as CASRVDRSSYEQYF.

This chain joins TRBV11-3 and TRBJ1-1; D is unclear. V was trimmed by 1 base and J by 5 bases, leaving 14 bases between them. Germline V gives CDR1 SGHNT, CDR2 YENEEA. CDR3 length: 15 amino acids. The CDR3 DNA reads TGTGCCAGCAGCTTAGCCGGCGGGTTGAGTACTGAAGCTTTCTTT. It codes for CASSLAGGLSTEAFF.

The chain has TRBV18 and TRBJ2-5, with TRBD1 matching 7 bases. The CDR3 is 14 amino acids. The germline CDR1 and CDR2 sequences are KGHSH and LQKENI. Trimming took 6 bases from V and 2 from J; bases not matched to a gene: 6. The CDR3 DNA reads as TGTGCCAGCTCGAGCCCGGGACAGCAAGAGACCCAGTACTTC. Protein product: CASSSPGQQETQYF.

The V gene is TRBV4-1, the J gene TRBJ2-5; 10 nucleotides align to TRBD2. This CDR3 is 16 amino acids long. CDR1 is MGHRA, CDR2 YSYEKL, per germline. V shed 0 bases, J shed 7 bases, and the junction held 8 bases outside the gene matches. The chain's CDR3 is CASSQDASGSLGTQYF. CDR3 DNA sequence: TGCGCCAGCAGCCAAGATGCTAGCGGGAGCCTGGGGACCCAGTACTTC.

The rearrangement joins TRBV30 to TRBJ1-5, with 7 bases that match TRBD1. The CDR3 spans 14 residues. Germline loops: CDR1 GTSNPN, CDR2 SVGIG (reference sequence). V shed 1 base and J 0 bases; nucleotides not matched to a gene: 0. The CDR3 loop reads CAWSGQGSNQPQHF. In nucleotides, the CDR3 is TGTGCCTGGAGTGGACAGGGTAGCAATCAGCCCCAGCATTTT. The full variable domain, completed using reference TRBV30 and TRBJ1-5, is SQTIHQWPATLVQPVGSPLSLECTVEGTSNPNLYWYRQAAGRGLQLLFYSVGIGQISSEVPQNLSASRPQDRQFILSSKKLLLSDSGFYLCAWSGQGSNQPQHFGDGTRLSIL.

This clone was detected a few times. CDR3 region: CASSTTGTGANEQFF. CDR3 nucleotides: TGTGCCAGCAGCACGACCGGGACAGGGGCCAATGAGCAGTTCTTC. The chain couples TRBV5-6 to TRBJ2-1; TRBD1 aligns across 10 bases. The germline V gene encodes CDR1 SGHDT and CDR2 YYEEEE. The CDR3 consists of 15 residues. V trimming: 4 bases; J trimming: 6 bases; junction bases outside the gene matches: 7.

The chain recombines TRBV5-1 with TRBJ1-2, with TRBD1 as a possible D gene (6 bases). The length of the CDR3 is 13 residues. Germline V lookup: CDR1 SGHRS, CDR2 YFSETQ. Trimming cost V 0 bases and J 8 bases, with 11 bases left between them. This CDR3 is CASSLVRGRGYTF. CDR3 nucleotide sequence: TGCGCCAGCAGCTTGGTCAGGGGAAGAGGCTACACCTTC.